The entry below describes one T cell receptor beta chain. This entry belongs to a study of blood T cell repertoires in COVID-19. Assay: immunoSEQ multiplex PCR; the TCRdb copy retains only in-frame clones and omits some. Of about 150,000 clones listed, about 85% are singletons. The specimen sequenced was PBMCs or T cells enriched from blood (not recorded which). The TCR was taken from a woman aged 35 to 49 who had been exposed to COVID-19.

The CDR3 region is CASSYPNLHDEQFF. The CDR3 DNA is TGTGCCAGCAGTTACCCTAACCTGCACGATGAGCAGTTCTTC. The rearrangement uses TRBV6-5 and TRBJ2-1; D is unclear. The CDR3 loop spans 14 amino acids. V lost 2 bases and J 8 bases, leaving 13 bases between the germline ends. Germline V lookup: CDR1 MNHEY, CDR2 SVGAGI.